Shown below are 14 T cell receptor beta chains from a single sample sequenced in a study of identical twins. TCRdb ran MiXCR on the 5' RACE reads and lists one entry per CDR3 protein. This table has fewer than 650,000 distinct CDR3 sequences, under 8.5% appearing once. The same sample was also used in a study of yellow fever vaccine responses in identical twins.

Sequenced sample: PBMCs. Source of these receptors: a woman younger than 35 in good health.

V usage is TRBV3-1 and J usage is TRBJ2-5; no definite D call. The CDR3 loop spans 19 amino acids. V lost 1 base and J 2 bases, leaving 23 bases between the germline ends. The germline CDR1 and CDR2 sequences are LGHDT and YNNKEL (reference sequence). DNA of the CDR3: TGTGCCAGCAGCCAAGGGCCATTGCTGGTCTGGTTACGGCAAGAGACCCAGTACTTC. The encoded protein is CASSQGPLLVWLRQETQYF.

This clonotype was detected only a few times. The rearrangement links TRBV5-1 to TRBJ2-2; 7 positions match TRBD1. V shed 7 bases and J 3 bases; nucleotides not matched to a gene: 12. Germline lookup yields CDR1 SGHRS and CDR2 YFSETQ. CDR3 length equals 16 residues. CDR3 bases: TGCGCCAGCGGACACACAGGGGATTCGGACACCGGGGAGCTGTTTTTT. It is translated as CASGHTGDSDTGELFF. Full variable domain (rest looked up from reference TRBV5-1 and TRBJ2-2): KAGVTQTPRYLIKTRGQQVTLSCSPISGHRSVSWYQQTPGQGLQFLFEYFSETQRNKGNFPGRFSGRQFSNSRSEMNVSTLELGDSALYLCASGHTGDSDTGELFFGEGSRLTVL.

A few counts support this clonotype. The chain uses TRBV11-3 and TRBJ2-5, with D maybe TRBD1 (7 bases). In germline, CDR1 is SGHNT, CDR2 YENEEA. This CDR3 has 14 amino acids. The germline V and J ends were trimmed by 6 bases and 7 bases, with 18 bases remaining between them. The chain's CDR3 is CASRLGTDGGTQYF. In nucleotides, the CDR3 is TGTGCCAGCAGACTAGGGACAGACGGGGGGACCCAGTACTTC.

The sample holds many counts of this clonotype. The chain links TRBV29-1 to TRBJ2-3; TRBD1 matches at 12 bases. Trimming removed 4 bases from V and 1 base from J; junction bases left unmatched: 6. Per germline, CDR1 SQVTM and CDR2 ANQGSEA. This CDR3 comprises 16 residues. This CDR3 is CSVAWDRGRGTDTQYF. Written as DNA, the CDR3 is TGCAGCGTTGCCTGGGACAGGGGGCGAGGCACAGATACGCAGTATTTT.

The gene calls are TRBV15 and TRBJ2-1; TRBD1 might be the D (5 bases). This CDR3 is built from 13 residues. CDR1 is LNHNV and CDR2 is YYDKDF in the germline V gene (reference sequence). The V end was cut by 5 bases, the J end by 0 bases, with 5 bases between. CDR3 protein: CATSGASYNEQFF. The CDR3 DNA sequence: TGTGCCACCAGCGGGGCCTCCTACAATGAGCAGTTCTTC.

This clonotype has a count of ten or more. The rearrangement uses TRBV12-5 and TRBJ2-2; no clear D gene. In germline, CDR1 is LGHNT, CDR2 FRNRAP. Deletions cut 7 bases from V and 2 bases from J, with 14 bases between. CDR3 length: 15 amino acids. CDR3 protein: CASAQEGINTGELFF. In nucleotides, the CDR3 is TGTGCTAGTGCCCAGGAAGGGATAAACACCGGGGAGCTGTTTTTT.

This clonotype was detected only a few times. The genes are TRBV4-2 and TRBJ2-2; 13 nucleotides match TRBD2. Per the germline V gene, CDR1 is LGHNA and CDR2 is YNFKEQ. This CDR3 is built from 16 residues. V lost 0 bases and J lost 7; bases outside the gene matches: 2. The CDR3 region has the DNA TGTGCCAGCAGCCAAGAGGGGACTAGCGGGATCGGGGAGCTGTTTTTT. Translating gives CASSQEGTSGIGELFF.

The J gene is TRBJ2-5, the V gene TRBV3-1; 9 bases are shared with TRBD2. The germline V gene encodes CDR1 LGHDT and CDR2 YNNKEL (reference sequence). This CDR3 contains 17 residues. Losses at the gene ends were 1 base for V and 4 bases for J; bases not matched to a gene: 10. CDR3 in DNA: TGTGCCAGCAGCCAAGGCGATTTAGCGGGGGTGGGAGAGACCCAGTACTTC. It codes for CASSQGDLAGVGETQYF.

The chain uses TRBV24-1 and TRBJ2-1; 9 bases align to TRBD2. Germline V gene data show CDR1 as KGHDR and CDR2 as SFDVKD. With V trimmed by 3 bases and J by 3 bases, 5 bases remained unmatched. This CDR3 is built from 16 residues. The CDR3 spells CATSDNLAGSYNEQFF. Written as DNA, the CDR3 is TGTGCCACCAGTGATAATCTAGCGGGAAGCTACAATGAGCAGTTCTTC.

The chain carries TRBV6-6 and TRBJ1-2, with a tentative D call TRBD1 (5 bases). This CDR3 region has 11 residues. Germline lookup yields CDR1 MNHNY and CDR2 SVGAGI (reference sequence). Trimming left V 2 bases short and J 11 bases short, with 9 bases between. CDR3 coding DNA: TGTGCCAGCAGTTACGGGGCGCTTTACACCTTC. As protein: CASSYGALYTF.

This clonotype has just a few counts. The CDR3: CASSPGLGGYNEQFF. The CDR3 DNA reads TGTGCCAGCAGCCCCGGGCTGGGGGGCTACAATGAGCAGTTCTTC. This rearrangement joins TRBV5-5 to TRBJ2-1; D possibly corresponds to TRBD2 (6 bases). V lost 4 bases to trimming and J lost 3 bases, with 14 bases between them. The CDR3 is made up of 15 amino acids. Germline assignment: CDR1 SGHKS and CDR2 YYEKEE (reference sequence).

This chain links TRBV29-1 with TRBJ2-1, with a weak D call TRBD2 (5 bases). The V and J ends lost 2 bases and 0 bases respectively, with 14 bases between them. This CDR3 is built from 16 residues. Germline loops: CDR1 SQVTM, CDR2 ANQGSEA. CDR3 nucleotides: TGCAGCGTTGAAATGGGAGAGTTTGGCTCCTACAATGAGCAGTTCTTC. Protein sequence: CSVEMGEFGSYNEQFF.

The table lists this clonotype with many counts. The rearrangement uses TRBV20-1 and TRBJ1-5; maybe TRBD1 (5 bases). CDR1 and CDR2 (germline): DFQATT, SNEGSKA (reference sequence). The CDR3 spans 14 residues. Trimming stripped 0 bases from V and 3 bases from J, with 9 bases between. The CDR3 protein is CSARDGTSNQPQHF. In DNA, the CDR3 is TGCAGTGCTAGAGACGGGACTTCCAATCAGCCCCAGCATTTT.

This clonotype was found a few times. The chain joins TRBV20-1 to TRBJ2-7; 9 bases agree with TRBD2. The V gene's germline CDR1 is DFQATT and CDR2 SNEGSKA (reference sequence). Germline trimming cut 0 bases from V and 2 bases from J; bases unmatched to any gene: 5. The CDR3 is 15 residues long. The CDR3 reads CSARDLASGTYEQYF. CDR3 DNA: TGCAGTGCTAGAGATCTGGCTAGCGGGACCTACGAGCAGTACTTC.